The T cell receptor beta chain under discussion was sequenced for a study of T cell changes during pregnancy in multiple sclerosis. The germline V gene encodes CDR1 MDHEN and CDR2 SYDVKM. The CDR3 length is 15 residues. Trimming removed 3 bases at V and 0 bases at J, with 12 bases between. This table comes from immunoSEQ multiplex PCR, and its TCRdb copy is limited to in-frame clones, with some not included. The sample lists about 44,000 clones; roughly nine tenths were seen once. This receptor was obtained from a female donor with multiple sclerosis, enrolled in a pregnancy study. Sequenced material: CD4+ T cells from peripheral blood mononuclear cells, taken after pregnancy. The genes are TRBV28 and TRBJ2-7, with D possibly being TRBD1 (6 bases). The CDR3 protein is CASSFGQPLSYEQYF. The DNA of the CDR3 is TGTGCCAGCAGTTTCGGACAGCCCCTCTCCTACGAGCAGTACTTC.